Following are 30 T cell receptor beta chains from one sample sequenced in a study of blood T cell repertoires in COVID-19. Clones were sequenced by immunoSEQ multiplex PCR, and TCRdb holds only the in-frame ones, with some missing. The sample has around 150,000 clones, about 88% seen once. Sequencing was carried out using peripheral blood. The receptors were sampled from a human donor with COVID-19, enrolled during active disease. The donor label of this sample is uncertain.

The J gene is TRBJ2-3, the V gene TRBV6-5; D is unresolved. The V end was cut by 6 bases, the J end by 2 bases, with 9 bases between. CDR3 length equals 13 residues. The V gene's germline CDR1 is MNHEY and CDR2 SVGAGI. This chain's CDR3 is CASRRIDTDTQYF. CDR3 in DNA: TGTGCCAGCAGGCGGATCGACACAGATACGCAGTATTTT.

The chain recombines TRBV2 with TRBJ1-2, with a weak D call TRBD1 (6 bases). V gave up 6 bases and J gave up 4 bases, with 15 bases separating them. The CDR3 loop spans 14 amino acids. Germline V gene lookup returns CDR1 SNHLY and CDR2 FYNNEI. DNA for the CDR3: TGTGCCAGCAGGGACAGCTGGATTAGCTATGGCTACACCTTC. The encoded protein is CASRDSWISYGYTF.

This chain uses TRBV10-3 with TRBJ2-7; 12 bases are a match to TRBD2. V gave up 4 bases and J gave up 4 bases; unmatched junction bases: 8. The CDR3 runs to 16 residues. CDR1 and CDR2 from the germline V gene are ENHRY and SYGVKD. This chain's CDR3 is CAISAPGLAGLYEQYF. The CDR3 region has the DNA TGTGCCATCAGTGCGCCCGGACTAGCGGGATTATACGAGCAGTACTTC.

V gene TRBV28 combines with J gene TRBJ2-1; maybe TRBD1 (6 bases). The V gene lost 8 bases and the J gene lost 7 bases, with 12 bases spanning the gap. CDR1 is MDHEN and CDR2 is SYDVKM in the germline V gene. The CDR3 runs to 12 residues. DNA for the CDR3: TGTGCCAGCTCCAGGGGCGTTAATGAGCAGTTCTTC. It translates to CASSRGVNEQFF.

This clone has only one observation. This chain uses TRBV27 with TRBJ1-6; D is uncertain. This CDR3 is 14 amino acids long. Germline V gives CDR1 MNHEY, CDR2 SMNVEV (reference sequence). V was clipped by 5 bases and J by 9 bases, with 14 bases between them. CDR3: CASSPRTDSSPLHF. The CDR3 DNA sequence: TGTGCCAGCAGTCCCCGTACAGATTCTTCACCCCTCCACTTT.

The chain employs TRBV2 and TRBJ1-1, with TRBD1 matching 10 bases. From germline, CDR1 is SNHLY and CDR2 FYNNEI. The CDR3 covers 15 residues. Trimming at V came to 0 bases and at J to 5 bases, leaving 3 bases not matched to a gene. CDR3 loop: CASSEAPGQGTEAFF. DNA of the CDR3: TGTGCCAGCAGTGAAGCACCGGGACAGGGGACTGAAGCTTTCTTT.

The rearrangement links TRBV2 to TRBJ2-2, with 7 bases lining up with TRBD1. The V gene's germline CDR1 is SNHLY and CDR2 FYNNEI. Losses at the gene ends were 3 bases for V and 2 bases for J; bases not matched to a gene: 12. The CDR3 covers 18 residues. CDR3 nucleotides: TGTGCCAGCAGTGAGTTACAGGGGATTCCCTTAAACACCGGGGAGCTGTTTTTT. Its protein is CASSELQGIPLNTGELFF.

The chain employs TRBV19 and TRBJ1-3; no clear D gene. Per germline, CDR1 LNHDA and CDR2 SQIVND (reference sequence). V was trimmed by 5 bases and J by 4 bases, leaving 9 bases between them. CDR3 length: 13 residues. The CDR3 region is CASSQSLGNTIYF. In DNA, the CDR3 is TGTGCCAGTAGTCAGTCCCTCGGAAACACCATATATTTT.

This clone was observed a single time. This chain joins TRBV11-2 and TRBJ2-7; the D is unclear. CDR3 length: 13 residues. Between the trimmed V and J ends, which lost 5 bases and 0 bases, there was a span of 8 bases. The germline V gene has CDR1 SGHAT and CDR2 FQNNGV. DNA of the CDR3: TGTGCCAGCAGCCTGCGAGGCTCCTACGAGCAGTACTTC. Protein product: CASSLRGSYEQYF.

The rearrangement links TRBV6-1 to TRBJ1-6; 7 positions agree with TRBD1. The V and J ends lost 2 bases and 8 bases, in that order; junction bases with no gene match: 12. The V gene's germline CDR1 is MNHNS and CDR2 SASEGT. The CDR3 is 17 amino acids. The CDR3 spells CASSESRTGFRDSPLHF. The CDR3 coding sequence is TGTGCCAGCAGTGAATCACGGACAGGTTTCCGCGATTCACCCCTCCACTTT.

The rearrangement joins TRBV19 to TRBJ2-5, with 9 bases aligning to TRBD1. This CDR3 is built from 14 residues. Germline V gene lookup returns CDR1 LNHDA and CDR2 SQIVND (reference sequence). Losses at the gene ends were 4 bases for V and 4 bases for J; bases not matched to a gene: 4. The CDR3 spells CASSRGQGRETQYF. In DNA form, the CDR3 reads TGTGCCAGTAGTAGGGGACAGGGAAGAGAGACCCAGTACTTC.

J is TRBJ2-3 and V is TRBV6-5, with D hard to call. Trimming left V 9 bases short and J 3 bases short, with 13 bases between. CDR1 and CDR2 from the germline V gene are MNHEY and SVGAGI. This CDR3 contains 13 residues. The CDR3 protein is CASKPGFTDTQYF. The DNA for the CDR3 is TGTGCCAGTAAGCCAGGATTTACAGATACGCAGTATTTT.

The chain is built from TRBV19 and TRBJ2-5; possibly TRBD1 for D (5 bases). V lost 5 bases to trimming and J lost 5 bases, with 12 bases between them. Germline-derived CDR1 and CDR2 are LNHDA and SQIVND (reference sequence). This CDR3 spans 13 amino acids. The DNA of the CDR3 is TGTGCCAGTAGTGGCAGGGTTCGGGAGACCCAGTACTTC. This codes for CASSGRVRETQYF.

This clone was seen only once. The CDR3 is CAISERTDYNSPLHF. In DNA form, the CDR3 reads TGTGCCATCAGTGAGAGGACAGACTATAATTCACCCCTCCACTTT. This rearrangement joins TRBV10-3 to TRBJ1-6, with a weak D call TRBD1 (6 bases). The CDR3 runs to 15 residues. CDR1 and CDR2 (germline): ENHRY, SYGVKD. Trimming removed 2 bases at V and 3 bases at J, with 8 bases between.

The J gene is TRBJ2-2, the V gene TRBV18; the D gene is possibly TRBD2 (6 bases). CDR3 size: 18 residues. CDR1 is KGHSH and CDR2 is LQKENI in the germline V gene. Trimming stripped 1 base from V and 6 bases from J, with 21 bases between. CDR3 sequence reads: CASSPRQQSREISGELFF. The CDR3 coding sequence is TGTGCCAGCTCACCACGACAGCAATCACGGGAGATCTCCGGGGAGCTGTTTTTT. Using reference TRBV18 and TRBJ2-2 for the parts outside the CDR3, the full variable domain is NAGVMQNPRHLVRRRGQEARLRCSPMKGHSHVYWYRQLPEEGLKFMVYLQKENIIDESGMPKERFSAEFPKEGPSILRIQQVVRGDSAAYFCASSPRQQSREISGELFFGEGSRLTVL.

Concerning this clone itself: At one end the junction does not follow the germline gene, possibly because of a read error. The J gene is TRBJ2-7, the V gene TRBV28; 10 positions match TRBD1. The CDR3 spans 15 residues. The germline gives CDR1 MDHEN, CDR2 SYDVKM. The DNA for the CDR3 is TGTGCCAGCAGTCCCCATACCCTCCGACAGGGGGCGAGGGACTTC. This sequence encodes CASSPHTLRQGARDF.

The V call is TRBV12-3 or TRBV12-4, the J call TRBJ2-1, with TRBD2 identical over 10 bases. J lost 12 bases, V lost 5 bases, and 7 bases had no gene match. The CDR3 consists of 13 residues. The CDR3, as DNA: TGTGCCAGCAGTCCCCCTAGCGGGGGACGGCAGTTCTTC. Its protein is CASSPPSGGRQFF.

The chain couples TRBV7-8 to TRBJ2-1; TRBD1 matches at 7 bases. This CDR3 has 14 amino acids. Germline assignment: CDR1 SGHVS and CDR2 FQNEAQ. Losses at the gene ends were 5 bases for V and 8 bases for J; bases not matched to a gene: 9. Here the CDR3 DNA reads TGTGCCAGCAGCCAAAGACAGGGTACCCATGAGCAGTTCTTC. Its protein product is CASSQRQGTHEQFF.

The chain uses TRBV4-1 and TRBJ2-2; D may be TRBD1 (6 bases). The CDR3 has 15 amino acids. Trimming pared 3 bases from V and 6 bases from J, leaving 14 bases between. The germline V gene encodes CDR1 MGHRA and CDR2 YSYEKL. CDR3 DNA: TGCGCCAGCAGCCAGGCACAGGGATCCCCCGGGGAGCTGTTTTTT. Amino acid sequence: CASSQAQGSPGELFF.

The V gene is TRBV5-6, the J gene TRBJ2-7; TRBD2 aligns across 7 bases. The ends lost 5 bases at V and 3 bases at J; junction bases unmatched: 8. CDR1 SGHDT and CDR2 YYEEEE come from the germline V gene. This CDR3 is built from 14 residues. Here the CDR3 reads CASSSGTGGYEQYF. The DNA for the CDR3 is TGTGCCAGCAGTTCGGGGACGGGGGGCTACGAGCAGTACTTC.

This chain connects TRBV10-3 to TRBJ1-4; 9 nucleotides agree with TRBD1. The length of the CDR3 is 16 residues. From germline, CDR1 is ENHRY and CDR2 SYGVKD. The trim removed 0 bases at V and 6 bases at J, leaving 5 bases unmatched. CDR3 in amino acids: CAISESGGTGYEKLFF. CDR3 coding DNA: TGTGCCATCAGTGAGTCAGGTGGGACAGGGTATGAAAAACTGTTTTTT.

The chain has TRBV11-3 and TRBJ1-3, with 8 positions matching TRBD1. Germline V CDR1 and CDR2: SGHNT, YENEEA. J was trimmed by 4 bases and V by 4 bases; bases with no gene match: 6. The CDR3 length is 15 residues. In DNA, the CDR3 is TGTGCCAGCAGCTCCCGGACAGGGAGAGGAAACACCATATATTTT. This gives the protein CASSSRTGRGNTIYF. Full variable domain (remainder filled in from reference TRBV11-3 and TRBJ1-3): EAGVVQSPRYKIIEKKQPVAFWCNPISGHNTLYWYLQNLGQGPELLIRYENEEAVDDSQLPKDRFSAERLKGVDSTLKIQPAELGDSAVYLCASSSRTGRGNTIYFGEGSWLTVV.

The chain combines TRBV30 with TRBJ2-3; 7 bases fit TRBD2. Germline lookup yields CDR1 GTSNPN and CDR2 SVGIG (reference sequence). J lost 4 bases, V lost 0 bases, and 10 bases had no gene match. CDR3 length equals 16 residues. The CDR3 sequence is CAWSVGSVGGPDTQYF. The CDR3 nucleotides read TGTGCCTGGAGTGTAGGGTCGGTGGGAGGGCCAGATACGCAGTATTTT.

The rearrangement joins TRBV7-9 to TRBJ1-2, with D perhaps matching TRBD1 (5 bases). The V gene lost 3 bases and the J gene lost 1 base, with 12 bases spanning the gap. There are 15 residues in the CDR3. Germline V CDR1 and CDR2: SEHNR, FQNEAQ (reference sequence). Here the CDR3 DNA reads TGTGCCAGCAGCTTTGCCGGGGGAGGTAACTATGGCTACACCTTC. Its translation is CASSFAGGGNYGYTF.

The chain couples TRBV12-5 to TRBJ2-7; weak D call: TRBD1 (5 bases). Germline lookup yields CDR1 LGHNT and CDR2 FRNRAP. CDR3 length: 15 residues. V lost 3 bases and J lost 2, with 14 bases in between. CDR3 residues: CASGFPKQAAYEQYF. CDR3 nucleotides: TGTGCTAGTGGTTTCCCTAAACAGGCAGCCTACGAGCAGTACTTC. Filled out from reference TRBV12-5 and TRBJ2-7, the complete variable domain reads DARVTQTPRHKVTEMGQEVTMRCQPILGHNTVFWYRQTMMQGLELLAYFRNRAPLDDSGMPKDRFSAEMPDATLATLKIQPSEPRDSAVYFCASGFPKQAAYEQYFGPGTRLTVT.

The chain carries TRBV28 and TRBJ2-7; TRBD2 matches at 13 bases. Germline V lookup: CDR1 MDHEN, CDR2 SYDVKM. The CDR3 contains 16 residues. V gave up 0 bases and J gave up 5 bases; unmatched junction bases: 4. The CDR3 DNA follows: TGTGCCAGCAGTTTATGGACTAGCGGGAGGACTCACGAGCAGTACTTC. Its protein is CASSLWTSGRTHEQYF.

The chain employs TRBV11-2 and TRBJ1-5; D remains ambiguous. Germline loops: CDR1 SGHAT, CDR2 FQNNGV. The CDR3 is 16 residues long. Trimming took 0 bases from V and 1 from J, leaving 10 bases between them. Written as DNA, the CDR3 is TGTGCCAGCAGCTTAGAAGCGGGCCGGAGCAATCAGCCCCAGCATTTT. Residues: CASSLEAGRSNQPQHF.

This chain joins TRBV27 and TRBJ2-5; D may be TRBD2 (5 bases). The germline CDR1 and CDR2 sequences are MNHEY and SMNVEV (reference sequence). The CDR3 runs to 20 residues. V dropped 3 bases and J dropped 0 bases, with 26 bases sitting between them. The CDR3 DNA is TGTGCCAGCAGTTTTTGTCCGGGAATTCCCAACTACACGTACCAAGAGACCCAGTACTTC. It codes for CASSFCPGIPNYTYQETQYF.

The V gene is TRBV5-1, the J gene TRBJ1-2; unclear D gene. From germline, CDR1 is SGHRS and CDR2 YFSETQ. V was trimmed by 1 base and J by 1 base, leaving 14 bases between them. The CDR3 sequence is 16 residues long. In DNA form, the CDR3 reads TGCGCCAGCAGCTTGAGGCTACAGAACTTTAACTATGGCTACACCTTC. This translates into CASSLRLQNFNYGYTF. The full variable domain, its missing parts supplied by reference TRBV5-1 and TRBJ1-2, is KAGVTQTPRYLIKTRGQQVTLSCSPISGHRSVSWYQQTPGQGLQFLFEYFSETQRNKGNFPGRFSGRQFSNSRSEMNVSTLELGDSALYLCASSLRLQNFNYGYTFGSGTRLTVV.

The chain joins TRBV4-2 to TRBJ2-7; perhaps TRBD1 as D (5 bases). The CDR3 contains 14 residues. With 1 base removed from V and 2 bases from J, the gap between germline ends came to 9 bases. Germline V gives CDR1 LGHNA, CDR2 YNFKEQ. The chain's CDR3 is CASSQGTDTYEQYF. CDR3 sequence (DNA): TGTGCCAGCAGCCAAGGGACGGACACCTACGAGCAGTACTTC.